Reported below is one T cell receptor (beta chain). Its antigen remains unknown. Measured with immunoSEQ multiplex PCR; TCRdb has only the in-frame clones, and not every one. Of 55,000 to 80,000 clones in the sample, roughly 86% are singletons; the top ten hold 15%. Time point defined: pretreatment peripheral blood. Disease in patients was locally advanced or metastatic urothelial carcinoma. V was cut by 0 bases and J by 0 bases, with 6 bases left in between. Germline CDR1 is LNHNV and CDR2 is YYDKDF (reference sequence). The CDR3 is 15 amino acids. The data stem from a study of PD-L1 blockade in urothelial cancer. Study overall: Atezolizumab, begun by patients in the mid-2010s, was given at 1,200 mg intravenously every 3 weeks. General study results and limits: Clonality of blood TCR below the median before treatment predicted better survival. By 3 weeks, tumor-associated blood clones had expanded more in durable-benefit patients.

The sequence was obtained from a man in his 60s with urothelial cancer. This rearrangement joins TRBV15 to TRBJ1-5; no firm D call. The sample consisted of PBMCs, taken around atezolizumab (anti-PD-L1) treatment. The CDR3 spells CATSRDSGSNQPQHF. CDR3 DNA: TGTGCCACCAGCAGAGATTCGGGTAGCAATCAGCCCCAGCATTTT.